This TCR beta chain stems from a study of shared clonotypes between healthy human individuals. Study outcomes and limitations: Clonotypes which were not shared had lower generation probabilities than clonotypes that all four donors shared. Memory subsets generally showed lower estimated richness than naive subsets.

Concerning this clone: The antigen is not known.

DNA at 200 ng, around 30,000 T cell genomes, went into sorted-subset replicate PCRs. Repertoires were generated with immunoSEQ multiplex PCR, while TCRdb's copy carries only in-frame clones and drops some. The profile covers 1,400,000 or so clones, with about 98.5% appearing a single time and approximately 0.38% taken by the ten largest. Each donor was a Caucasian adult residing in Nashville, Tennessee. CDR1 is SQVTM and CDR2 is ANQGSEA in the germline V gene. J lost 8 bases, V lost 7 bases, and 10 bases had no gene match. This CDR3 has 13 amino acids. The sample taken for sequencing was naive CD4+ T cells sorted from blood. Specified subset: CD45RA+ positively selected. This chain connects TRBV29-1 to TRBJ1-2; 10 bases agree with TRBD1. The TCR was taken from a man in his thirties or forties in good health. CDR3 region: CSASRGQGPGYTF. For the CDR3, the DNA is TGCAGCGCCAGCCGGGGACAGGGGCCCGGCTACACCTTC.